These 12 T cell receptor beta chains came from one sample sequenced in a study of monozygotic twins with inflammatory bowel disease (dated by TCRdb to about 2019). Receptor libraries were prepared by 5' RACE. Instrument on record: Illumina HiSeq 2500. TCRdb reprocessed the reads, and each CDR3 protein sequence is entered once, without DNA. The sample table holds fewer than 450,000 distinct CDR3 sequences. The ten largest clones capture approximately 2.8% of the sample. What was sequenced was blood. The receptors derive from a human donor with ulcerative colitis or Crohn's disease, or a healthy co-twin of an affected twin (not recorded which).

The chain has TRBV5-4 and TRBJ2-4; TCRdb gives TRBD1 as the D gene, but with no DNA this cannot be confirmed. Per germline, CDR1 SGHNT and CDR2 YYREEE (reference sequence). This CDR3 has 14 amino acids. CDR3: CASRSGQGGNIQYF.

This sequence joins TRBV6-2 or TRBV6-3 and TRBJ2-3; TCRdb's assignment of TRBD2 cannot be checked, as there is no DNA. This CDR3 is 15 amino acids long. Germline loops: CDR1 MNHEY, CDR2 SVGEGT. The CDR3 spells CASSYSRRATDTQYF.

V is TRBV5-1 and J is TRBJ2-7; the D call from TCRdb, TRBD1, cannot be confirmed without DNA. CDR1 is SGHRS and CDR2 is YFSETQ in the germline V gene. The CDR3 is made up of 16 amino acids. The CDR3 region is CASSWGGQVSSYEQYF.

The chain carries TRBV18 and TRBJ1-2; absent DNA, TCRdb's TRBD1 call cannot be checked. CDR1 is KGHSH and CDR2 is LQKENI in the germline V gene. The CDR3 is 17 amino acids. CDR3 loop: CASSPLTPTGRVYGYTF.

The CDR3 spells CASSPGRGTYEQYF. The chain is built from TRBV27 and TRBJ2-7; TCRdb picks TRBD1, but there is no DNA to check that call. CDR3 size: 14 residues. The germline CDR1 and CDR2 sequences are MNHEY and SMNVEV (reference sequence).

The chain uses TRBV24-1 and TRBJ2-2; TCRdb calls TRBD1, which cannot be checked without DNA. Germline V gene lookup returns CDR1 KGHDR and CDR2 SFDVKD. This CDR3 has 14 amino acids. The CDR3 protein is CATSDSRDAGELFF.

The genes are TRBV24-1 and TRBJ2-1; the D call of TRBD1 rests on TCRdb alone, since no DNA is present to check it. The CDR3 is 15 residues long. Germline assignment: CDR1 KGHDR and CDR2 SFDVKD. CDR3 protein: CATSAAGTGSPEQFF.

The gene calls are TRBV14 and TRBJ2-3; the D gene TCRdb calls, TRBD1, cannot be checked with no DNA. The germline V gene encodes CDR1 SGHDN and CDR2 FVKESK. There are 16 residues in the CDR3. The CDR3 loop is CASSQGQARGGDTQYF.

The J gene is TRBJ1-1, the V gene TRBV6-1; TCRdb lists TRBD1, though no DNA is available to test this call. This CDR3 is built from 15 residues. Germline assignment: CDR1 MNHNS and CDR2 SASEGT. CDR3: CASSEDSTGLGEAFF.

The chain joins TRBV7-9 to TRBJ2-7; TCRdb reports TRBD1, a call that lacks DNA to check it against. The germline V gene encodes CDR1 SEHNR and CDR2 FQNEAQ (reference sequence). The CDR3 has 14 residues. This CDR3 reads CASSWTEGTYEQYF.

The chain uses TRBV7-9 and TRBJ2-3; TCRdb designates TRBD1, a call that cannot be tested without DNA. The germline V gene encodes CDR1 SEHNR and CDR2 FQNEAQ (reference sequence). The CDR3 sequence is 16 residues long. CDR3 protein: CASSLVGRVGTDTQYF.

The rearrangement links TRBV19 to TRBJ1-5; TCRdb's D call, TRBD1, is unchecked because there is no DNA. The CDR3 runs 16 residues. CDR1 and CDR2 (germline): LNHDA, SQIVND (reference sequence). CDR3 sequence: CASSTTGTYSNQPQHF.